This T cell receptor beta chain was recovered during a study of CD8+CD57+ T cells in acquired aplastic anemia. Overall study context: DNA recovered from sorted CD4+ and CD8+ cells had a mean of 3.2 ug. Study findings and constraints: Researchers reported that CD8+ Simpson's diversity was not significantly different in patients versus controls. The number of CD8+ CDR3 sequences shared by patients and controls was around 30.

The authors sequenced patients whose flow cytometry had shown CD8+CD57+ cell expansion. Severe acquired aplastic anemia affected all patients. The template used for profiling TCR beta VDJ and CDR3 was genomic DNA. TCRdb independently ran MiXCR on the reads; one entry per CDR3 protein. Among 310,000 or so distinct CDR3 sequences listed, 50% to 65% were seen once. This clonotype was seen once. Its antigen is currently unknown. This CDR3 contains 17 residues. Trimming took 2 bases from V and 8 from J; bases not matched to a gene: 14. Germline V gives CDR1 KGHDR, CDR2 SFDVKD. Sequenced: sorted CD4+, CD8+, or CD8+CD57+ T cells (not recorded which) from PBMCs. The clonotype comes from a human donor with aplastic anemia. V gene TRBV24-1 combines with J gene TRBJ2-1, with TRBD1 matching over 7 bases. The CDR3 coding sequence is TGTGCCACCAGTGATTCCCAGACAGGGAATATTGGCGATGAGCAGTTCTTC. This gives the protein CATSDSQTGNIGDEQFF.